The sequence of this TCR beta chain was determined in a study of cytomegalovirus exposure and HLA in healthy donors. General study points: Earlier findings revealed that most TCR beta V segments proved productive either about 90% or about 30% of the time.

V was pared by 1 base and J by 3 bases, with 12 bases of the junction left unmatched. The CDR3 runs 18 residues. Germline-derived CDR1 and CDR2 are LGHNA and YNFKEQ. Concerning this clone itself: Its antigen remains unidentified.

PCR employed 60 Vbeta and 13 Jbeta primers. The assay was immunoSEQ multiplex PCR, and TCRdb's table has in-frame clones only and misses some. The sample contains 120,000 or so clones, approximately 77% of which appear only once. This sequence was found in a man in his fifties or sixties in good health and CMV-seropositive. The V and J genes are TRBV4-2 and TRBJ2-7; 10 bases fit TRBD2. Material for sequencing was PBMCs. CDR3 residues: CASSQGVPQLAGLYEQYF. CDR3 coding DNA: TGTGCCAGCAGCCAAGGGGTCCCACAACTAGCGGGGCTCTACGAGCAGTACTTC.